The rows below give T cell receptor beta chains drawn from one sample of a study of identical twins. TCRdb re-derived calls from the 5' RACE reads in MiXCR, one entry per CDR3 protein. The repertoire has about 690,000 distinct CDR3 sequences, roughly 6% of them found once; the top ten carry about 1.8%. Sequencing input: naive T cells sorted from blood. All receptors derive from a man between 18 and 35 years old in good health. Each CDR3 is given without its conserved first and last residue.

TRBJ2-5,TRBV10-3,AISESKGQTETQY
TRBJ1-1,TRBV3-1,ASSQAPQGALSPTEAF
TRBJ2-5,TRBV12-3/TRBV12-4,ASSGLAGAETQY
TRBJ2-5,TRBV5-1,ASSRTDPQETQY
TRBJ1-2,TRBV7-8,ASSGTGTAHGYT
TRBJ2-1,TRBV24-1,ATSENVSGRVKSSYNEQF
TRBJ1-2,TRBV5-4,ASRILGAEGYT
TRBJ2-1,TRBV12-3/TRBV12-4,ASSSSEEFYNEQF
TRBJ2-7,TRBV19,ASSPQAGGRYEQY
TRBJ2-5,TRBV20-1,SAKTGTGGNQETQY
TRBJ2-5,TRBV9,ASSVEGFETQY
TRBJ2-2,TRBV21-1,ASSDRVPGSGELF
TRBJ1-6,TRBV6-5,ASSYSFPGQGHSPLH
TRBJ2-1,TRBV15,ATSQRFGSHYNEQF
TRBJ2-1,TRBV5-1,ASSPLASGRPRDNEQF
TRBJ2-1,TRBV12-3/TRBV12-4,ASSPRTSGSASDSDNEQF
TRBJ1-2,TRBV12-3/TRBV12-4,ASSRPLYGYT
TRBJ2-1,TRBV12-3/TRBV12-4,ASSFSSAYSYNEQF
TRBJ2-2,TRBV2,ASSERTGTGELF
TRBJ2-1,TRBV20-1,SADGLLEGSDEQF
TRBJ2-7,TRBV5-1,ASSFLAGNIYEQY
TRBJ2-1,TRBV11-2,ASSLRGAEQF
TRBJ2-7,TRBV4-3,ASSQVRGSSYEQY
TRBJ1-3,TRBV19,ASSNGQISGNTIY
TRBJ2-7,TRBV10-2,ASSEYYEQY
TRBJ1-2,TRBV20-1,SARDTAGYT
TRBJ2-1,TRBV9,ASSETISEQF
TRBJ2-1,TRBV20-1,SALNVAGLIPNEQF
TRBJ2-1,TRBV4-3,ASSQGTGQGNNEQF
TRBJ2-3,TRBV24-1,ATSDHRGREKY
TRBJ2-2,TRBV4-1,ASSQGTTSNTGELF
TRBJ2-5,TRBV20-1,SAKPLVTGETQY
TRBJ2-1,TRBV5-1,ASSPGGRDEQF
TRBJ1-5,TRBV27,ASSPTGPYSNQPQH
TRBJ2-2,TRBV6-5,ASSYSGHYGELF
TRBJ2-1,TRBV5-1,ASQRESYNEQF
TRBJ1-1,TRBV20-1,SINRGLIGGEAF
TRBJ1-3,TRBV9,ASSSPGGNTIY
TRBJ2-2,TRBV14,ASSQEATSPNTGELF
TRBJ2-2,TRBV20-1,SARDAVVNTGELF
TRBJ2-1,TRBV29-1,SVGGNTYNEQF